A selection of T cell receptor beta chains follows, all from one sample in a study of cytomegalovirus exposure and HLA in healthy donors. Profiled with immunoSEQ multiplex PCR; TCRdb holds only in-frame clones, not every one. The sample table includes some 110,000 clones. The specimen was PBMCs. All receptors derive from a man aged 35-49 years in good health and CMV-seropositive. The CDR3 runs from the conserved cysteine through the conserved F or W. D genes are given only for firm matches.

J | V | D | CDR3 | DNA
TRBJ1-3 | TRBV2 | TRBD1 | CARHSYRGNTIYF | TGTGCCAGACATAGTTACAGGGGCAACACCATATATTTT
TRBJ2-3 | TRBV7-3 | NA | CASSPDTFSTDTQYF | TGTGCCAGCAGCCCTGACACGTTTTCGACAGATACGCAGTATTTT
TRBJ2-6 | TRBV7-9 | TRBD1 | CASSDRVNSGANVLTF | TGTGCCAGCAGCGACAGGGTTAACTCTGGGGCCAACGTCCTGACTTTC
TRBJ2-5 | TRBV19 | TRBD2 | CASSGGLAGRNQETQYF | TGTGCCAGTAGTGGGGGACTAGCGGGCCGCAACCAAGAGACCCAGTACTTC
TRBJ1-4 | TRBV5-6 | TRBD1 | CASSLRGTGDIGEKLFF | TGTGCCAGCAGCTTGAGGGGGACAGGGGATATTGGGGAAAAACTGTTTTTT
TRBJ2-2 | TRBV19 | NA | CASSPGLFTGELCF | TGTGCCAGTAGCCCGGGACTTTTCACCGGGGAGCTGTGTTTT
TRBJ1-3 | TRBV19 | NA | CASSIDRDWISGNTIYF | TGTGCCAGTAGTATAGACCGGGACTGGATCTCTGGAAACACCATATATTTT
TRBJ2-5 | TRBV6-5 | NA | CASRLGFALGETQYF | TGTGCCAGCAGACTAGGGTTCGCGCTAGGAGAGACCCAGTACTTC
TRBJ2-2 | TRBV10-2 | TRBD1 | CASSMDRPNTGELFF | TGCGCCAGCAGCATGGACAGGCCCAACACCGGGGAGCTGTTTTTT
TRBJ1-2 | TRBV7-9 | NA | CASSSTGRENGYTF | TGTGCCAGCAGCTCAACGGGACGGGAGAATGGCTACACCTTC
TRBJ2-7 | TRBV27 | TRBD1 | CASSPSPGTGTYEQYF | TGTGCCAGCAGCCCATCCCCCGGGACAGGGACCTACGAGCAGTACTTC
TRBJ2-2 | TRBV19 | NA | CASISRLAVGTGELFF | TGTGCCAGTATTTCTAGGTTGGCAGTAGGTACCGGGGAGCTGTTTTTT
TRBJ2-7 | TRBV19 | TRBD1 | CASSPRQGGYEQYF | TGTGCCAGTAGTCCGAGACAGGGTGGCTACGAGCAGTACTTC
TRBJ1-2 | TRBV28 | NA | CASTTRSNYGYTF | TGTGCCAGCACCACCAGGTCTAACTATGGCTACACCTTC
TRBJ2-1 | TRBV5-1 | TRBD1 | CASSSAGTVPKNEQFF | TGCGCCAGCAGCTCTGCCGGGACAGTCCCCAAAAATGAGCAGTTCTTC
TRBJ2-1 | TRBV10-3 | NA | CAISVGGGPYNEQFF | TGTGCCATCAGTGTTGGGGGAGGCCCTTACAATGAGCAGTTCTTC
TRBJ1-4 | TRBV7-8 | NA | CASSLAGWGGGLTTNEKLFF | TGTGCCAGCAGCTTAGCGGGATGGGGCGGGGGACTAACAACTAATGAAAAACTGTTTTTT
TRBJ2-7 | TRBV19 | NA | CASSSGGGEQYF | TGTGCCAGTAGTAGTGGGGGAGGCGAGCAGTACTTC
TRBJ1-4 | TRBV4-1 | NA | CASSQDGAGREEKLFF | TGCGCCAGCAGCCAAGATGGGGCAGGGAGGGAAGAAAAACTGTTTTTT
TRBJ2-3 | TRBV12-5 | TRBD1 | CASAPGQGHTDTQYF | TGTGCTAGTGCCCCCGGACAGGGACACACAGATACGCAGTATTTT
TRBJ2-7 | TRBV18 | NA | CASSSLDSNKQYF | TGTGCCAGCTCATCACTGGACAGTAACAAGCAGTACTTC
TRBJ2-7 | TRBV5-1 | TRBD1 | CASSPGDRGADEQYF | TGCGCCAGCAGTCCCGGGGACAGGGGGGCCGACGAGCAGTACTTC
TRBJ1-5 | TRBV5-1 | NA | CASSFRDNQPQHF | TGCGCCAGCAGCTTCCGGGACAATCAGCCCCAGCATTTT
TRBJ2-5 | TRBV5-1 | TRBD2 | CASSLAGTSGVETQYF | TGCGCCAGCAGCTTGGCCGGGACTAGTGGGGTAGAGACCCAGTACTTC
TRBJ2-7 | TRBV15 | TRBD1 | CATSGQGATYEQYF | TGTGCCACCAGTGGACAGGGGGCAACCTACGAGCAGTACTTC
TRBJ2-5 | TRBV11-2 | TRBD2 | CASSLAGGYQETQYF | TGTGCCAGCAGCTTAGCGGGGGGATACCAAGAGACCCAGTACTTC
TRBJ1-1 | TRBV10-3 | NA | CANSEGGGRAFF | TGTGCCAACAGTGAGGGCGGGGGGAGAGCTTTCTTT
TRBJ1-6 | TRBV19 | TRBD1 | CASSPTGTGKYSPLHF | TGTGCCAGTAGTCCAACCGGGACAGGGAAGTACTCACCCCTCCACTTT
TRBJ1-1 | TRBV18 | TRBD1 | CASSPSLPTGDTEAFF | TGTGCCAGCTCACCCTCACTCCCTACAGGGGACACTGAAGCTTTCTTT
TRBJ1-2 | TRBV2 | NA | CASRYSNYGYTF | TGTGCCAGCAGATACAGTAACTATGGCTACACCTTC
TRBJ2-6 | TRBV15 | NA | CATSRAVGANVLTF | TGTGCCACCAGCAGAGCGGTTGGGGCCAACGTCCTGACTTTC
TRBJ2-7 | TRBV7-3 | TRBD2 | CASSLNIVGGSYEQYF | TGTGCCAGCAGCTTAAATATAGTGGGAGGGTCCTACGAGCAGTACTTC
TRBJ2-7 | TRBV6-1 | TRBD2 | CASSERLAGAYEQYF | TGTGCCAGCAGTGAAAGGCTAGCGGGGGCCTACGAGCAGTACTTC
TRBJ1-4 | TRBV5-1 | NA | CASSLSSGAGGEKLFF | TGCGCCAGCAGCCTATCCTCAGGGGCAGGTGGCGAAAAACTGTTTTTT
TRBJ1-2 | TRBV7-2 | NA | CASNIDSRSRGYTF | TGTGCCAGCAATATAGACAGCAGATCTAGGGGCTACACCTTC
TRBJ2-3 | TRBV28 | NA | CASSLSGPDTQYF | TGTGCCAGCAGCCTCTCTGGGCCAGATACGCAGTATTTT
TRBJ2-5 | TRBV27 | TRBD1 | CASSLAARTGVREQYF | TGTGCCAGCAGTCTAGCAGCCCGGACAGGGGTGCGGGAGCAGTACTTC
TRBJ2-1 | TRBV7-6 | TRBD2 | CASSPRGTSGRASTYNEQFF | TGTGCCAGCAGCCCACGTGGGACTAGCGGGAGGGCCAGCACCTACAATGAGCAGTTCTTC
TRBJ2-7 | TRBV28 | NA | CASSFLRDTPDYEQYF | TGTGCCAGCAGTTTCCTCCGGGACACCCCCGATTACGAGCAGTACTTC
TRBJ2-2 | TRBV10-1 | TRBD2 | CASGGLAGNTGELFF | TGCGCCAGCGGCGGCCTAGCGGGTAACACCGGGGAGCTGTTTTTT
TRBJ2-1 | TRBV5-1 | NA | CASSSSTGLGNEQFF | TGCGCCAGCAGCTCATCGACTGGGTTGGGCAATGAGCAGTTCTTC
TRBJ1-5 | TRBV7-9 | NA | CASSLPPEPQHF | TGTGCCAGCAGCCTCCCCCCTGAGCCCCAGCATTTT
TRBJ2-7 | TRBV10-3 | NA | CAITSRGTYEQYF | TGTGCCATCACGTCCAGGGGCACCTACGAGCAGTACTTC
TRBJ1-4 | TRBV15 | TRBD1 | CATSTSPHRGPTNEKLFF | TGTGCCACCAGCACCAGCCCCCACAGGGGGCCAACTAATGAAAAACTGTTTTTT
TRBJ1-3 | TRBV7-9 | NA | CASIKGSGKSSGNTIYF | TGTGCCAGCATCAAGGGGTCCGGTAAAAGCTCTGGAAACACCATATATTTT
TRBJ2-2 | TRBV5-6 | TRBD1 | CASNLRQGARTGELFF | TGTGCCAGCAACTTAAGACAGGGGGCACGGACCGGGGAGCTGTTTTTT
TRBJ2-7 | TRBV18 | NA | CASSPSGSTYEQYF | TGTGCCAGCTCACCGTCAGGGTCCACCTACGAGCAGTACTTC
TRBJ1-2 | TRBV28 | NA | CASSSPRTPVDGYTF | TGTGCCAGCAGCTCTCCCAGGACACCCGTAGATGGCTACACCTTC